This T cell receptor beta chain originates from a study of OX40 agonist ivuxolimab in advanced cancers. For the study at large: One hepatocellular carcinoma and two cutaneous melanoma patients partially responded.

Study results and caveats: Those patients achieving a partial response at 0.1-3.0 mg/kg showed among the lowest clonal expansion. CD4+ and CD8+ blood T cells expanded clonally by week 6 at 0.1 to 3.0 mg/kg.

Trimming at V came to 3 bases and at J to 3 bases, leaving 9 bases not matched to a gene. The CDR3 totals 18 residues. Germline lookup yields CDR1 SGHAT and CDR2 FQNNGV. Profiling relied on immunoSEQ multiplex PCR, and the TCRdb table lists in-frame clones only, not all of them. The repertoire includes about 90,000 clones, approximately 91% of them detected once, and around 0.34% sits in the top ten. A note on this clone: Its antigen remains unidentified.

The J gene is TRBJ2-5, the V gene TRBV11-2, with 14 bases matching TRBD2. This sample comprised CD4+ or CD8+ T cells sorted from blood, obtained in a trial of the OX40 agonist ivuxolimab. This sequence was found in an adult with an advanced solid tumor such as melanoma, head and neck, liver or kidney cancer. CDR3 sequence reads: CASSFSPPTSGREETQYF. CDR3 in DNA: TGTGCCAGCAGCTTCAGTCCCCCGACTAGCGGGAGGGAAGAGACCCAGTACTTC. Drawing the rest from reference TRBV11-2 and TRBJ2-5, the complete variable domain is EAGVAQSPRYKIIEKRQSVAFWCNPISGHATLYWYQQILGQGPKLLIQFQNNGVVDDSQLPKDRFSAERLKGVDSTLKIQPAKLEDSAVYLCASSFSPPTSGREETQYFGPGTRLLVL.